A selection of T cell receptor beta chains follows, all from one sample in a study of T cell responses to AZD1222 COVID-19 vaccine. This table comes from immunoSEQ multiplex PCR, and its TCRdb copy is limited to in-frame clones, with some not included. The sample includes about 110,000 clones, 70% to 90% of them seen just once. Material: peripheral blood, obtained on day 0 of AZD1222 vaccination. The receptors originated from an adult in good health. Each CDR3 is given with its conserved first and last residue. Fields, in order: D gene, V gene, CDR3 protein. A D gene is named only where the DNA matches it firmly.

D gene: NA; V gene: TRBV11-2; CDR3 protein: CASSPSVAEAFF
D gene: NA; V gene: TRBV6-5; CDR3 protein: CASTQNPTENTEAFF
D gene: TRBD2; V gene: TRBV7-2; CDR3 protein: CASSRSGTSTDTQYF
D gene: NA; V gene: TRBV28; CDR3 protein: CASSFVGLRGNTIYF
D gene: NA; V gene: TRBV9; CDR3 protein: CASSATPFGANVLTF
D gene: TRBD1; V gene: TRBV18; CDR3 protein: CASSATGTGVEQYF
D gene: NA; V gene: TRBV29-1; CDR3 protein: CSVDSTGNEQFF
D gene: NA; V gene: TRBV7-6; CDR3 protein: CASSPRQGTNTGELFF
D gene: TRBD2; V gene: TRBV29-1; CDR3 protein: CSVVSGGRLDEQYF
D gene: TRBD2; V gene: TRBV9; CDR3 protein: CASSGGTRDEQFF
D gene: TRBD2; V gene: TRBV19; CDR3 protein: CASSTLAGRKETQYF
D gene: TRBD2; V gene: TRBV5-1; CDR3 protein: CASSGSAGGPQDTQYF
D gene: TRBD2; V gene: TRBV24-1; CDR3 protein: CATSDWTGTSGSFAQFF
D gene: NA; V gene: TRBV6-5; CDR3 protein: CASSKGDTGEKLFF
D gene: NA; V gene: TRBV28; CDR3 protein: CASSSERAGEYF
D gene: TRBD2; V gene: TRBV11-3; CDR3 protein: CASSSEAGVDYEQYF
D gene: TRBD2; V gene: TRBV6-4; CDR3 protein: CASSDSGGSTDTQYF
D gene: TRBD1; V gene: TRBV24-1; CDR3 protein: CATSDAPGTASRFYTF
D gene: TRBD2; V gene: TRBV6-4; CDR3 protein: CASSERFTGGDEQFF
D gene: NA; V gene: TRBV6-5; CDR3 protein: CASSSTDYYGYTF
D gene: NA; V gene: TRBV28; CDR3 protein: CASITTLGYGYTF
D gene: TRBD2; V gene: TRBV7-2; CDR3 protein: CASSLGLAGGGANTGELFF
D gene: NA; V gene: TRBV7-2; CDR3 protein: CASSLAGTQETQYF
D gene: NA; V gene: TRBV21-1; CDR3 protein: CASSPWGGSFSEQYF
D gene: NA; V gene: TRBV15; CDR3 protein: CATSPLGGKFYNEQFF
D gene: NA; V gene: TRBV5-1; CDR3 protein: CASSLEEGRNGYTF
D gene: NA; V gene: TRBV28; CDR3 protein: CASSLGHSASYEQYF
D gene: TRBD2; V gene: TRBV7-3; CDR3 protein: CASSLRLAGGSVLRGEQFF
D gene: NA; V gene: TRBV6-5; CDR3 protein: CASSSPGANVLTF
D gene: NA; V gene: TRBV29-1; CDR3 protein: CSFRVGEETQYF
D gene: NA; V gene: TRBV6-5; CDR3 protein: CASSRYLSYEQYF
D gene: TRBD1; V gene: TRBV30; CDR3 protein: CAWSRKDRGLRTQYF
D gene: NA; V gene: TRBV7-2; CDR3 protein: CASSAGGGNEKLFF
D gene: TRBD1; V gene: TRBV15; CDR3 protein: CATSRTDRADQPQHF
D gene: NA; V gene: TRBV5-6; CDR3 protein: CASDTGKNRNLNYGYTF
D gene: NA; V gene: TRBV6-6; CDR3 protein: CASSWPVGTDTQYF
D gene: TRBD1; V gene: TRBV19; CDR3 protein: CASSRTGGGQPQHF
D gene: TRBD1; V gene: TRBV5-1; CDR3 protein: CASSASDRGQGAFF
D gene: NA; V gene: TRBV29-1; CDR3 protein: CSARRQSSLNTEAFF